This T cell receptor (beta chain) was identified in a study of CD8 T cells in ankylosing spondylitis. TCRdb reprocessed the 5' RACE reads via MiXCR and lists one record per CDR3 protein. The table includes 700,000 to 1,000,000 distinct CDR3 sequences, approximately 12% detected once. The CDR3 spans 14 residues. The V end lost 1 base, the J end lost 3 bases, and 10 bases lay between the germline ends. CDR1 is MNHEY and CDR2 is SVGEGT in the germline V gene. To note about this clonotype: The antigen remains undetermined.

Study findings and constraints: What appeared characteristic of ankylosing spondylitis blood was a TCR beta motif of eight highly homologous variants.

The receptor's source is a male donor with ankylosing spondylitis. The chain links TRBV6-2 or TRBV6-3 to TRBJ2-7, with unresolved D. What was sequenced was blood, either unsorted or a sorted T cell fraction (not recorded which). The CDR3 reads CASSYFGRGYEQYF. CDR3 DNA: TGTGCCAGCAGTTACTTCGGAAGAGGCTACGAGCAGTACTTC.